The sequence of this T cell receptor beta chain was determined in a study of blood T cell repertoires in COVID-19 (dated by TCRdb to 2018 to 2020). For the wider study: Collaborator samples came from the United States, Italy and Spain and covered acute and convalescent phases of COVID-19. Deeply sampled blood TCRbeta repertoires from subjects exposed to, actively infected with, or recovered from COVID-19 were included in the dataset. The repertoires were released in a freely available public database intended as a resource for research on the immune response to SARS-CoV-2. A de-identified subject ID, COVID-19 status, age in years and sex were almost always included in the sample metadata. The prospective study material was composed of cDNA or gDNA derived from T cells, B-cell-depleted T cells, or PBMCs. The samples were drawn from two sources: the first 160 participants of the ongoing ImmuneRACE study, and 1,200 or so subjects contributed by 6 global collaborators. HLA class I and class II types, where available, came from metadata supplied by the sample provider rather than from assay-based typing.

The germline V gene (reference sequence) supplies CDR1 SEHNR and CDR2 FQNEAQ. The germline V end is reduced by 5 bases and the J end by 3 bases; junction bases left unmatched: 5. Including cysteine and phenylalanine, the CDR3 has 14 amino acids. The read is trimmed to its CDR3 DNA, 42 bases read in frame from base 1. What the research found in general, with its limitations: The amount of clinical and demographic metadata varied by source and participant and was provided uncurated.

Collaborating institutions collected whole blood in K2EDTA tubes following their own protocols. For TCRbeta analysis, collaborators shipped samples as frozen whole blood, isolated PBMCs, or DNA extracted from either of those sample types. The immunoSEQ Assay, a bias-controlled multiplex PCR, was used to amplify TCRbeta CDR3 regions from genomic DNA. Per the authors' processing: Nucleated cell counts per sample were estimated from amplification of reference gene primers within the assay. Sequence reads were collapsed and filtered to measure the absolute abundance of every unique TCRbeta CDR3 rearrangement. Productive Simpson clonality was computed per sample as the square root of Simpson's diversity index over productive rearrangements. Not all clones reach the TCRdb copy of this immuneACCESS table, which keeps in-frame sequences only. Checked studies attribute under half of the gap to unresolved V genes and leave the rest unexplained. That table gives V, J and clone size, and the DNA gave D and trimming. The sample table lists 57,000 or so clones, 88% of them with a count of one. The top ten clonotypes cover about 22% of the sample.

As regards this clone: The target of this receptor is not known. The record has no base qualities; no much larger clone is one base away.

The origin of this receptor is a woman between 50 and 59 years old with active or convalescent COVID-19. Recombination linked TRBV7-9 to TRBJ1-2; 8 junctional bases match TRBD1. The specimen was peripheral blood. CDR3 sequence: CASSVQGEHYGYTF. The nucleotide sequence reads TGTGCCAGCAGCGTACAGGGGGAGCACTATGGCTACACCTTC.